This section outlines one T cell receptor beta chain sequence together with its context. This specimen comes from a study of blood T cells in healthy people across ages. Then a second PCR, running roughly 7 to 11 cycles, was carried out with a sample-barcoded 5' primer and a J-beta primer mix. TCRdb reanalysed the 5' RACE reads using MiXCR and keeps one entry per CDR3 protein. The table includes about 1.8 million distinct CDR3 sequences, 49% detected once. The CDR3 runs 14 residues. V shed 3 bases and J shed 5 bases, with 11 bases lying between them. Germline CDR1 SGHDN, CDR2 FVKESK. The sequencing sample was made of blood. This sequence originates from a woman aged 40 to 50 in good health. The V gene is TRBV14, the J gene TRBJ2-4; the D gene is possibly TRBD1 (6 bases). The CDR3 sequence is CASSHRTEQNIQYF. In nucleotides, the CDR3 is TGTGCCAGCAGCCATAGGACAGAACAAAACATTCAGTACTTC.